The T cell receptor beta chain under discussion was sequenced for a study of cytomegalovirus exposure and HLA in healthy donors. General study results and limits: The authors reported that TCR beta sequences could predict HLA-A and HLA-B alleles. These predictions were accurate for most subjects in the first cohort. As a later analysis revealed, most CMV-associated TCR beta chains appeared HLA-restricted.

60 Vbeta and 13 Jbeta primers were used in PCR. Sequenced by immunoSEQ multiplex PCR; TCRdb stores in-frame clones only, minus some. This sample yields approximately 140,000 clones, of which about 71% are seen a single time; 2.6% belongs to the top ten. CDR3 length equals 16 residues. V lost 4 bases, J lost 2 bases, and 8 bases stayed unmatched. The germline V gene encodes CDR1 MRHNA and CDR2 SNTAGT. As concerns this clone: What it binds is unknown.

This chain links TRBV6-4 with TRBJ2-1, with 7 bases aligning to TRBD1. This receptor was identified in a woman aged 55-70 years in good health and CMV-seropositive. The sequenced sample was PBMCs. CDR3 region: CASSAVRDSPYNEQFF. CDR3 DNA: TGTGCCAGCAGTGCCGTCCGGGACAGCCCCTACAATGAGCAGTTCTTC.